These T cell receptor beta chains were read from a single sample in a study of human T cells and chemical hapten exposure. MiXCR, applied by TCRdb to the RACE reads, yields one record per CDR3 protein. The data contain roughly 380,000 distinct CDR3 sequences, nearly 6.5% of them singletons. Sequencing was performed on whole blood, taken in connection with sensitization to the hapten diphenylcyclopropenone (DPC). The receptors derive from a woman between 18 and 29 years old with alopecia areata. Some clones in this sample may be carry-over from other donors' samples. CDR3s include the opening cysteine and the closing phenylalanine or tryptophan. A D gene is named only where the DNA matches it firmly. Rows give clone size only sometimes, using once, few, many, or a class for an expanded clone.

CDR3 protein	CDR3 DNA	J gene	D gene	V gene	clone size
CASSPRERGVADTQYF	TGTGCCAGCTCACCGAGGGAGCGGGGTGTGGCAGATACGCAGTATTTT	TRBJ2-3	TRBD2	TRBV18	-
CATMEGISNQPQHF	TGTGCCACCATGGAAGGCATTAGCAATCAGCCCCAGCATTTT	TRBJ1-5	-	TRBV10-3	many
CASSLADHTDTQYF	TGTGCCAGCAGCTTAGCGGACCACACAGATACGCAGTATTTT	TRBJ2-3	-	TRBV7-2	few
CAITNPGTGSSEQYF	TGTGCCATCACAAACCCCGGGACAGGGTCCAGCGAGCAGTACTTC	TRBJ2-7	TRBD1	TRBV10-3	-
CASSTHRDLQETQYF	TGTGCCAGCAGTACTCACCGGGACTTGCAAGAGACCCAGTACTTC	TRBJ2-5	-	TRBV7-9	-
CASSFAGLSYEQYF	TGTGCCAGCAGCTTTGCCGGCCTCTCCTACGAGCAGTACTTC	TRBJ2-7	-	TRBV7-9	few
CASSLGPGAKNIQYF	TGTGCCAGCAGCTTAGGTCCGGGGGCCAAAAACATTCAGTACTTC	TRBJ2-4	-	TRBV7-2	-
CASRKTGQPQHF	TGTGCCAGTAGAAAAACGGGACAGCCCCAGCATTTT	TRBJ1-5	-	TRBV19	-
CASSQEGRGLGPQHF	TGCGCCAGCAGCCAAGAGGGTCGGGGGCTAGGGCCCCAGCATTTT	TRBJ1-5	-	TRBV4-1	many
CASRPLEGVEKLFF	TGTGCCAGCAGACCCCTAGAAGGGGTTGAAAAACTGTTTTTT	TRBJ1-4	-	TRBV7-9	-
CASSQVAGAYDTQYF	TGTGCCAGCAGCCAGGTAGCGGGAGCCTACGATACGCAGTATTTT	TRBJ2-3	TRBD2	TRBV3-1	few
CASSPPYGPQHF	TGTGCCAGCAGTCCCCCTTACGGGCCCCAGCATTTT	TRBJ1-5	-	TRBV27	-
CASSITGGTEAFF	TGTGCCAGCAGCATAACAGGGGGGACTGAAGCTTTCTTT	TRBJ1-1	TRBD1	TRBV11-1	many
CASSQVGGGITDTQYF	TGCGCCAGCAGCCAAGTGGGCGGGGGAATCACAGATACGCAGTATTTT	TRBJ2-3	TRBD2	TRBV4-1	-
CASSVDAGELFF	TGTGCCAGCAGCGTAGATGCCGGGGAGCTGTTTTTT	TRBJ2-2	-	TRBV9	many
CASSLVPGSSDYGYTF	TGTGCCAGCAGCTTAGTTCCAGGGAGTAGTGACTATGGCTACACCTTC	TRBJ1-2	-	TRBV7-6	many
CSALDTEAFF	TGCAGCGCCCTGGACACTGAAGCTTTCTTT	TRBJ1-1	-	TRBV29-1	many
CASSLPTSQGSGQETQYF	TGCGCCAGCAGCTTACCAACGTCACAGGGTTCGGGCCAAGAGACCCAGTACTTC	TRBJ2-5	-	TRBV5-1	many